These 8 T cell receptor beta chains were all obtained from the same sample, sequenced in a study of blood T cell repertoires in COVID-19. Sequenced by immunoSEQ multiplex PCR; TCRdb stores in-frame clones only, minus some. The repertoire includes about 65,000 clones, around 93% of them detected once, and approximately 2.9% sits in the top ten. The sequenced material came from peripheral blood. These receptors all come from a man in his sixties or seventies with active COVID-19.

The V gene is TRBV10-3, the J gene TRBJ2-1; weak D call: TRBD1 (5 bases). This CDR3 spans 15 amino acids. Germline V gives CDR1 ENHRY, CDR2 SYGVKD. The V end was cut by 3 bases, the J end by 6 bases, with 15 bases between. CDR3 amino acids: CAISEGVQGGNEQFF. As DNA, the CDR3 is TGTGCCATCAGTGAAGGAGTTCAGGGCGGCAATGAGCAGTTCTTC.

The chain carries TRBV6-5 and TRBJ1-2, with TRBD1 matching over 8 bases. V dropped 6 bases and J dropped 12; count of bases not matched to a gene: 12. The CDR3 extends over 13 amino acids. CDR1 is MNHEY and CDR2 is SVGAGI in the germline V gene. The CDR3 bases are TGTGCCAGCAGAACCGGACAGGGTTGGGGCAACACCTTC. This sequence encodes CASRTGQGWGNTF.

This sequence joins TRBV7-2 and TRBJ2-3; TRBD1 might be the D (6 bases). The V gene lost 4 bases and the J gene lost 2 bases, with 13 bases spanning the gap. CDR1 is SGHTA, CDR2 FQGNSA, per germline. CDR3 length: 15 amino acids. DNA of the CDR3: TGTGCCAGCAGCTCTGAGGGGGTTATCACAGATACGCAGTATTTT. It specifies CASSSEGVITDTQYF. Based on the CDR3 plus reference TRBV7-2 and TRBJ2-3, the full variable domain is GAGVSQSPSNKVTEKGKDVELRCDPISGHTALYWYRQSLGQGLEFLIYFQGNSAPDKSGLPSDRFSAERTGGSVSTLTIQRTQQEDSAVYLCASSSEGVITDTQYFGPGTRLTVL.

The chain uses TRBV19 and TRBJ1-4; 7 nucleotides agree with TRBD1. Germline lookup yields CDR1 LNHDA and CDR2 SQIVND (reference sequence). CDR3 length: 17 residues. Trimming removed 4 bases from V and 8 bases from J; junction bases left unmatched: 16. This CDR3 is CASSRIHKGQMAEKLFF. The DNA of the CDR3 is TGTGCCAGTAGTAGGATCCACAAGGGACAGATGGCCGAAAAACTGTTTTTT.

J is TRBJ1-1 and V is TRBV28, with a possible D match to TRBD1 (5 bases). In germline, CDR1 is MDHEN, CDR2 SYDVKM. Trimming cost V 8 bases and J 2 bases, with 18 bases left between them. The CDR3 has 15 amino acids. Here the CDR3 reads CASQAADGANTEAFF. CDR3 bases: TGTGCCAGCCAAGCTGCCGATGGGGCCAACACTGAAGCTTTCTTT.

This clone was detected once. This chain uses TRBV29-1 with TRBJ1-6; 8 nucleotides line up with TRBD1. The CDR3 consists of 13 residues. The germline V gene has CDR1 SQVTM and CDR2 ANQGSEA. With V trimmed by 7 bases and J by 10 bases, 9 bases remained unmatched. The CDR3 spells CSARTGIESPLHF. CDR3 bases: TGCAGCGCCCGGACAGGGATTGAGTCACCCCTCCACTTT.

The genes are TRBV6-5 and TRBJ2-5, with TRBD1 identical over 11 bases. With 2 bases clipped from V and 4 bases from J, the junction kept 3 bases outside the gene matches. Looked up from germline, CDR1 is MNHEY and CDR2 is SVGAGI. The CDR3 totals 15 residues. CDR3 in amino acids: CASSYHGTGGETQYF. The CDR3 bases are TGTGCCAGCAGTTACCACGGGACAGGGGGAGAGACCCAGTACTTC.

This chain links TRBV11-2 with TRBJ2-1; 10 bases agree with TRBD2. Per germline, CDR1 SGHAT and CDR2 FQNNGV. V shed 8 bases and J 6 bases; nucleotides not matched to a gene: 7. The CDR3 spans 14 residues. Here the CDR3 DNA reads TGTGCCAGCCAGACTAGCGGGTCATTCAATGAGCAGTTCTTC. Its translation is CASQTSGSFNEQFF.